A few counts support the clone carrying this TCR beta chain. No antigen is known for it. The record originates from a study of cytomegalovirus exposure and HLA in healthy donors. Regarding the study as a whole: Clonal expansion was found to be greater in HLA-associated TCR beta chains than in equally common others in a later analysis. Owing to their indistinguishability, certain V segments, notably TRBV6-2 and TRBV6-3, were excluded.

Primers for the PCR totalled 60 Vbeta and 13 Jbeta. Produced via immunoSEQ multiplex PCR; TCRdb's table is partial and in-frame only. Here the sample spans approximately 100,000 clones, under 80% being singletons. Trimming shortened V by 4 bases and J by 1 base, and 11 bases separated the two germline ends. This CDR3 is 14 amino acids long. Per germline, CDR1 SGHRS and CDR2 YFSETQ. The chain combines TRBV5-1 with TRBJ1-1; TRBD1 might be the D (5 bases). The receptor was isolated from a human donor in good health. The sample taken for sequencing was PBMCs. The CDR3 nucleotides read TGCGCCAGCAGCACCGACAGCAGGAACACTGAAGCTTTCTTT. The encoded protein is CASSTDSRNTEAFF.